This T cell receptor beta chain was sequenced during a study of T cell responses to AZD1222 COVID-19 vaccine. Study conclusions and caveats: Nearly half of unique spike-specific TCRs reportedly avoided B.1.351 and B.1.1.7 mutated regions. Donor demographics were predominantly white British with a female majority; clonal diversity may be underestimated. The CD4 TCRs associated with vaccination extended across spike and predominated at 160-218 and 743-854.

This table comes from immunoSEQ multiplex PCR, and its TCRdb copy is limited to in-frame clones, with some not included. The profile shows roughly 190,000 clones, 91% of them singletons. The sample holds one count of this clone. Its antigen is undetermined. Per germline, CDR1 ENHRY and CDR2 SYGVKD. CDR3 length: 15 residues. Trimming removed 7 bases from V and 4 bases from J; junction bases left unmatched: 8. The sequence came from an adult who received the AZD1222 COVID-19 vaccine. Sequences were derived from peripheral blood, sampled 28 days after the second AZD1222 dose. The gene calls are TRBV10-3 and TRBJ2-5; TRBD2 agrees at 11 bases. The CDR3 reads CAIMVAGGPGETQYF. The CDR3 bases are TGTGCCATCATGGTAGCGGGAGGGCCCGGAGAGACCCAGTACTTC.